The rows below give T cell receptor beta chains drawn from one sample of a study of T cells in Graves' hyperthyroidism and ophthalmopathy. TCRdb recomputed calls from the multiplex PCR reads with MiXCR, one row per CDR3 protein. The sample records a few hundred thousand distinct CDR3 sequences, 25% being singletons. Sample: blood. Receptors originate from a man between 50 and 59 years old with Graves' hyperthyroidism. Both conserved end residues are part of each CDR3. Fields, in order: V gene, clone size, J gene, D gene, CDR3 DNA, CDR3 protein. D genes are given only for firm matches. Size values are once, few and many counts, or a class for expanded clones, and some rows have none.

v_call: TRBV18; clone_size: few; j_call: TRBJ1-2; d_call: NA; cdr3_nt: TGTGCCAGCTCACCGGAGGCAGGGCATGGCTACACCTTC; cdr3_aa: CASSPEAGHGYTF
v_call: TRBV6-1; clone_size: NA; j_call: TRBJ1-2; d_call: NA; cdr3_nt: TGTGCCAGCAGTGAAGCTGGCTCTTCGTATGGCTACACCTTC; cdr3_aa: CASSEAGSSYGYTF
v_call: TRBV6-9; clone_size: NA; j_call: TRBJ2-2; d_call: NA; cdr3_nt: TGTGCCAGCAGTTACTATGGTGGGGCCGGGGAGCTGTTTTTT; cdr3_aa: CASSYYGGAGELFF
v_call: TRBV7-8; clone_size: NA; j_call: TRBJ1-5; d_call: TRBD1; cdr3_nt: TGTGCCAGCAGCCCCGCAGGGGGGGATCAGCCCCAGCATTTT; cdr3_aa: CASSPAGGDQPQHF
v_call: TRBV18; clone_size: NA; j_call: TRBJ1-1; d_call: TRBD1; cdr3_nt: TGTGCCAGCTCATCCGGACAGGGGAATGAAGGTTTCTTT; cdr3_aa: CASSSGQGNEGFF
v_call: TRBV11-2; clone_size: NA; j_call: TRBJ2-1; d_call: NA; cdr3_nt: TGTGCCAGCAGCGAACGCGGGGTTCGCTACAATGAGCAGTTCTTC; cdr3_aa: CASSERGVRYNEQFF
v_call: TRBV20-1; clone_size: few; j_call: TRBJ1-2; d_call: NA; cdr3_nt: TGCAGTGCTAGAGATCGGAGCAGGCGGGTTAACTATGGCTACACCTTC; cdr3_aa: CSARDRSRRVNYGYTF
v_call: TRBV12-3/TRBV12-4; clone_size: few; j_call: TRBJ2-7; d_call: NA; cdr3_nt: TGTGCCAGCACCTCTCCGGGACTCCTCTACGAGCAGTACTTC; cdr3_aa: CASTSPGLLYEQYF
v_call: TRBV7-9; clone_size: few; j_call: TRBJ2-5; d_call: TRBD2; cdr3_nt: TGTGCCAGCTCTTCCAGCGGGAGTCTAAAGGAGACCCAGTACTTC; cdr3_aa: CASSSSGSLKETQYF
v_call: TRBV28; clone_size: few; j_call: TRBJ2-6; d_call: NA; cdr3_nt: TGTGCCAGCAGGCACGGGTGGGCTGGGGCCAACGTCCTGACTTTC; cdr3_aa: CASRHGWAGANVLTF
v_call: TRBV14; clone_size: NA; j_call: TRBJ2-7; d_call: TRBD2; cdr3_nt: TGTGCCAGCAGCCAAGAGACGGCAGGGAGGGTTTACGAGCAGTACTTC; cdr3_aa: CASSQETAGRVYEQYF
v_call: TRBV19; clone_size: few; j_call: TRBJ2-3; d_call: NA; cdr3_nt: TGTGCCAGTAGTATCATAGCGGTGACAGATACGCAGTATTTT; cdr3_aa: CASSIIAVTDTQYF
v_call: TRBV28; clone_size: many; j_call: TRBJ2-3; d_call: NA; cdr3_nt: TGTGCCAGCAGTTCTCAGATCCCCTCTAGCACAGATACGCAGTATTTT; cdr3_aa: CASSSQIPSSTDTQYF
v_call: TRBV5-1; clone_size: few; j_call: TRBJ2-7; d_call: NA; cdr3_nt: TGCGCCAGCAGCTTGAAACCCCAGGGTAGGGAGCAGTACTTC; cdr3_aa: CASSLKPQGREQYF
v_call: TRBV2; clone_size: many; j_call: TRBJ2-1; d_call: NA; cdr3_nt: TGTGCCAGCACTTATTCAGGGGTGGCGGGCAATGAGCAGTTCTTC; cdr3_aa: CASTYSGVAGNEQFF
v_call: TRBV11-2; clone_size: few; j_call: TRBJ2-7; d_call: TRBD2; cdr3_nt: TGTGCCAGCAGCGTTACTCTCCCAACTAGCGGAATGCTCGCCTCCTACGAGCAGTACTTC; cdr3_aa: CASSVTLPTSGMLASYEQYF
v_call: TRBV24-1; clone_size: NA; j_call: TRBJ2-1; d_call: NA; cdr3_nt: TGTGCCACCAGTGAATTGGGTCCCGGAGGGGGCCACAATGAGCAGTTCTTC; cdr3_aa: CATSELGPGGGHNEQFF
v_call: TRBV3-1; clone_size: NA; j_call: TRBJ1-2; d_call: TRBD1; cdr3_nt: TGTGCCAGCAGCCAAGATAGGGACAGGGGGCCTATAGCCACCTTC; cdr3_aa: CASSQDRDRGPIATF
v_call: TRBV28; clone_size: many; j_call: TRBJ1-2; d_call: NA; cdr3_nt: TGTGCCAGCAGCTATGGTCGTTACAGCTATGGCTACACCTTC; cdr3_aa: CASSYGRYSYGYTF
v_call: TRBV28; clone_size: many; j_call: TRBJ1-5; d_call: NA; cdr3_nt: TGTGCCAGCATCCCCAGCGGAGTGGGGCCCCAGCATTTT; cdr3_aa: CASIPSGVGPQHF
v_call: TRBV27; clone_size: NA; j_call: TRBJ2-7; d_call: TRBD2; cdr3_nt: TGTGCCAGCAGTTGGGGACTAGCGGGAGAGGGGAGTTTCTACGAGCAGTACTTC; cdr3_aa: CASSWGLAGEGSFYEQYF
v_call: TRBV11-3; clone_size: NA; j_call: TRBJ2-3; d_call: TRBD2; cdr3_nt: TGTGCCAGCGGCTTAGGACTAGCGGTGACAGATACGCAGTATTTT; cdr3_aa: CASGLGLAVTDTQYF
v_call: TRBV29-1; clone_size: NA; j_call: TRBJ2-5; d_call: NA; cdr3_nt: TGCAGCGTTGATGGTCGGGCCCAAGAGACCCAGTACTTC; cdr3_aa: CSVDGRAQETQYF
v_call: TRBV2; clone_size: NA; j_call: TRBJ1-5; d_call: NA; cdr3_nt: TGTGCCAGCAACCGGCTCGGGGGCAATCAGCCCCAGCATTTT; cdr3_aa: CASNRLGGNQPQHF
v_call: TRBV12-3/TRBV12-4; clone_size: NA; j_call: TRBJ1-1; d_call: TRBD1; cdr3_nt: TGTGCCAGCAGTTTAGGTTTGGAGGGGGCCTACACTGAAGCTTTCTTT; cdr3_aa: CASSLGLEGAYTEAFF
v_call: TRBV27; clone_size: NA; j_call: TRBJ2-7; d_call: NA; cdr3_nt: TGTGCCAGCAGCTGGGCCGGGGGATCCTACGAGCAGTACTTC; cdr3_aa: CASSWAGGSYEQYF
v_call: TRBV11-2; clone_size: many; j_call: TRBJ2-7; d_call: TRBD2; cdr3_nt: TGTGCCAGCAGCCGCGGGAGAAGCTCCTACGAGCAGTACTTC; cdr3_aa: CASSRGRSSYEQYF
v_call: TRBV19; clone_size: few; j_call: TRBJ1-1; d_call: TRBD1; cdr3_nt: TGTGCCAGTAGGGAGGCCGGGGACAGGCTAAACACTGAAGCTTTCTTT; cdr3_aa: CASREAGDRLNTEAFF
v_call: TRBV24-1; clone_size: NA; j_call: TRBJ2-3; d_call: NA; cdr3_nt: TGTGCCACCAGTGATTCAGGCAGGGCAGATACGCAGTATTTT; cdr3_aa: CATSDSGRADTQYF
v_call: TRBV6-2/TRBV6-3; clone_size: NA; j_call: TRBJ2-2; d_call: NA; cdr3_nt: TGTGCCAGCGGCGATCCGGGACGGGTGGCCGGGGAGCTGTTTTTT; cdr3_aa: CASGDPGRVAGELFF
v_call: TRBV5-1; clone_size: NA; j_call: TRBJ2-1; d_call: TRBD1; cdr3_nt: TGCGCCAGCAGCTTGCCCCAGGGGGCGGTCAATGAGCAGTTCTTC; cdr3_aa: CASSLPQGAVNEQFF
v_call: TRBV12-3/TRBV12-4; clone_size: once; j_call: TRBJ2-3; d_call: TRBD2; cdr3_nt: TGTGCCAGCAGTCGTTTAAGCGGGACGACAGATACGCAGTATTTT; cdr3_aa: CASSRLSGTTDTQYF
v_call: TRBV7-9; clone_size: many; j_call: TRBJ1-5; d_call: NA; cdr3_nt: TGTGCCAGCAGCGGAGGGACTCAGCCCCAGCATTTT; cdr3_aa: CASSGGTQPQHF
v_call: TRBV11-2; clone_size: many; j_call: TRBJ2-3; d_call: NA; cdr3_nt: TGTGCCAGCAGCTTTCGGACGGGAGATACGGGAGATACGCAGTATTTT; cdr3_aa: CASSFRTGDTGDTQYF
v_call: TRBV12-3/TRBV12-4; clone_size: many; j_call: TRBJ2-5; d_call: TRBD1; cdr3_nt: TGTGCCAGCAGTTTAGCACTTGGGGACAGGGGTATGGAGACCCAGTACTTC; cdr3_aa: CASSLALGDRGMETQYF
v_call: TRBV29-1; clone_size: NA; j_call: TRBJ2-7; d_call: TRBD2; cdr3_nt: TGCAGCGGGCGGGAGGGCCCCCACGAGCAGTACTTC; cdr3_aa: CSGREGPHEQYF
v_call: TRBV12-3/TRBV12-4; clone_size: few; j_call: TRBJ2-1; d_call: TRBD2; cdr3_nt: TGTGCCAGCCGGGGACTAGCTTTTGAGCAGTTCTTC; cdr3_aa: CASRGLAFEQFF
v_call: TRBV7-2; clone_size: many; j_call: TRBJ2-7; d_call: NA; cdr3_nt: TGTGCCAGCAGCTTAGATTATACCGCCGGACAGTCAAAAGCCTACGAGCAGTACTTC; cdr3_aa: CASSLDYTAGQSKAYEQYF
v_call: TRBV13; clone_size: NA; j_call: TRBJ1-1; d_call: NA; cdr3_nt: TGTGCCTCCCGTTGGGAGGCGAACACTGAAGCTTTCTTT; cdr3_aa: CASRWEANTEAFF
v_call: TRBV28; clone_size: NA; j_call: TRBJ2-1; d_call: NA; cdr3_nt: TGTGCCAGCAGTGCCCAGTCCGGTGAGCAGTTCTTC; cdr3_aa: CASSAQSGEQFF